This TCR beta chain was found in a study of identical twins. This clonotype came up many times. The antigen is unknown. The germline V gene has CDR1 SEHNR and CDR2 FQNEAQ (reference sequence). The CDR3 is made up of 15 amino acids. V was pared by 7 bases and J by 2 bases, with 10 bases of the junction left unmatched. Findings of the study overall: Among monozygotic twins, out-of-frame TCR alpha sharing exceeded what models predicted. Insertions ran lower in abundant cord blood beta clonotypes, though not in memory repertoires.

TCRdb re-analysed the 5' RACE reads in MiXCR, keeping a single row per CDR3 protein. The sample holds some 300,000 distinct CDR3 sequences, 9% to 15% seen once. This sample also appeared in a second study, on yellow fever vaccine responses in identical twins.

Sequencing was performed on CD8+ T cells sorted from blood. The chain is built from TRBV7-9 and TRBJ1-2, with 7 bases lining up with TRBD1. The TCR was taken from a woman under 30 in good health. The DNA for the CDR3 is TGTGCCAGCATCCCGCCGGGACAGCTAAACTATGGCTACACCTTC. It encodes CASIPPGQLNYGYTF.